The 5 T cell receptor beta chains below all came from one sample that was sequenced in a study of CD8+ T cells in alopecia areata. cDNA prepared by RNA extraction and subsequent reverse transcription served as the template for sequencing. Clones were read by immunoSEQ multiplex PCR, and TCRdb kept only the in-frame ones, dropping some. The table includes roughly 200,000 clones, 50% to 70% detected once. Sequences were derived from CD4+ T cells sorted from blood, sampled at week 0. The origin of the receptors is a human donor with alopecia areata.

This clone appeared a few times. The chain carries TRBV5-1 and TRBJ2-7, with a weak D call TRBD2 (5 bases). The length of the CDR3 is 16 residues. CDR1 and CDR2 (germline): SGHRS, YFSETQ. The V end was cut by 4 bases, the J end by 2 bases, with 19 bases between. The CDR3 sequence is CASSRGGSTDTYEQYF. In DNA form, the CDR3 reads TGCGCCAGCAGCCGAGGTGGGAGTACTGATACCTACGAGCAGTACTTC. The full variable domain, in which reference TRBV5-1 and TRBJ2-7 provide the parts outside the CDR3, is KAGVTQTPRYLIKTRGQQVTLSCSPISGHRSVSWYQQTPGQGLQFLFEYFSETQRNKGNFPGRFSGRQFSNSRSEMNVSTLELGDSALYLCASSRGGSTDTYEQYFGPGTRLTVT.

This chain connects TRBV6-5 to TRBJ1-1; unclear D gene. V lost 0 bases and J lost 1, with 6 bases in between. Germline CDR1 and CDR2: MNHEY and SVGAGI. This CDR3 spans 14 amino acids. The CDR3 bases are TGTGCCAGCAGTTACTCGCAGAGGAACACTGAAGCTTTCTTT. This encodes CASSYSQRNTEAFF.

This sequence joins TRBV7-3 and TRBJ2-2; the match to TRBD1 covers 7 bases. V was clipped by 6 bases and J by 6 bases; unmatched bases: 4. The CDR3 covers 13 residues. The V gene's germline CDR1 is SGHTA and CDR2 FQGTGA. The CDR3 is CASSQQGSGELFF. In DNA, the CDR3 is TGTGCCAGCAGTCAACAGGGGTCCGGGGAGCTGTTTTTT.

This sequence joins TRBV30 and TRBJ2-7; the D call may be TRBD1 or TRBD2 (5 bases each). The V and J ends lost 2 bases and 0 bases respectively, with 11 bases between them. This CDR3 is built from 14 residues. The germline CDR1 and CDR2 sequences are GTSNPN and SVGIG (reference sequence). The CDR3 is CAWSNGASSYEQYF. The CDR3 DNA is TGTGCCTGGAGTAACGGGGCGAGCTCCTACGAGCAGTACTTC.

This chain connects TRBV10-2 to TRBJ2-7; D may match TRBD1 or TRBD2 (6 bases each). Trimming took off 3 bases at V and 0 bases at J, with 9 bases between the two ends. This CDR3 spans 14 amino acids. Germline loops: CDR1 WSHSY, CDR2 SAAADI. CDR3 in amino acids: CASSEGGSSYEQYF. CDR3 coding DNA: TGCGCCAGCAGTGAAGGGGGGAGCTCCTACGAGCAGTACTTC.